The 7 T cell receptor beta chains given below trace back to one sample, sequenced in a study of T cell repertoires in cytomegalovirus infection. These receptors' targets are unknown. Each CDR3 protein is one row after TCRdb ran MiXCR on the reads. The sample carries about 69,000 distinct CDR3 sequences, more than 25% recorded once. The sample in question was CD8+ T cells from cultured PBMCs, obtained from culture after CMV antigen stimulation. All receptors come from a human donor in good health (CMV status not recorded). Some clones in this sample may be carry-over from other donors' samples.

The chain couples TRBV9 to TRBJ1-2, with D possibly TRBD1 on 6 matching bases. Deletions cut 0 bases from V and 3 bases from J, with 12 bases between. Germline values: CDR1 SGDLS, CDR2 YYNGEE. The CDR3 length is 15 residues. Here the CDR3 reads CASSVALGGDYGYTF. The CDR3 bases are TGTGCCAGCAGCGTAGCCCTAGGGGGGGACTATGGCTACACCTTC. The whole variable domain, filled in from reference TRBV9 and TRBJ1-2, reads DSGVTQTPKHLITATGQRVTLRCSPRSGDLSVYWYQQSLDQGLQFLIQYYNGEERAKGNILERFSAQQFPDLHSELNLSSLELGDSALYFCASSVALGGDYGYTFGSGTRLTVV.

The chain carries TRBV12-3 or TRBV12-4 and TRBJ1-2, with 11 bases fitting TRBD1. The CDR3 covers 18 residues. V gave up 4 bases and J gave up 4 bases; unmatched junction bases: 14. The CDR3 DNA is TGTGCCAGCAGTTCACCTGTAGGACAGGGGGCAAAACGCTATGGCTACACCTTC. Translating gives CASSSPVGQGAKRYGYTF.

This clonotype was detected many times. The J gene is TRBJ1-1, the V gene TRBV5-1, with D possibly TRBD1 on 6 matching bases. CDR3 length equals 13 residues. Germline V CDR1 and CDR2: SGHRS, YFSETQ. Trimming removed 5 bases at V and 1 base at J, with 9 bases between. In DNA form, the CDR3 reads TGCGCCAGCAGTTGGGGACAGAACACTGAAGCTTTCTTT. This sequence encodes CASSWGQNTEAFF.

The chain has TRBV7-9 and TRBJ1-6; D gene ambiguous. The germline V gene encodes CDR1 SEHNR and CDR2 FQNEAQ (reference sequence). This CDR3 region has 14 residues. Deletions cut 5 bases from V and 4 bases from J, with 9 bases between. DNA of the CDR3: TGTGCCAGCAGCCCCGGGGATTATAATTCACCCCTCCACTTT. Its translation: CASSPGDYNSPLHF.

The J gene is TRBJ2-1, the V gene TRBV28, with 11 bases lining up with TRBD2. Looked up from germline, CDR1 is MDHEN and CDR2 is SYDVKM. Losses at the gene ends were 8 bases for V and 4 bases for J; bases not matched to a gene: 7. The CDR3 sequence is 15 residues long. The DNA for the CDR3 is TGTGCCAGCTGTAGCGGGGGGGCAGGTTACAATGAGCAGTTCTTC. Protein product: CASCSGGAGYNEQFF.

The chain links TRBV24-1 to TRBJ2-2; 11 bases fit TRBD2. The CDR3 is made up of 18 amino acids. V shed 2 bases and J 7 bases; nucleotides not matched to a gene: 11. Looked up from germline, CDR1 is KGHDR and CDR2 is SFDVKD. CDR3 sequence: CATSDWADLAGGVGELFF. For the CDR3, the DNA is TGTGCCACCAGTGATTGGGCAGATCTAGCGGGGGGCGTCGGGGAGCTGTTTTTT.

This sequence joins TRBV7-3 and TRBJ2-2; a possible D gene is TRBD2 (6 bases). This CDR3 is 15 amino acids long. Germline V lookup: CDR1 SGHTA, CDR2 FQGTGA. Trimming left V 2 bases short and J 7 bases short, with 14 bases between. In DNA, the CDR3 is TGTGCCAGCAGCTTATTAGCGGTTTTGGACGGGGAGCTGTTTTTT. Residues: CASSLLAVLDGELFF.